Listed here are 3 T cell receptor beta chains from one sample, sequenced in a study of blood T cell repertoires in COVID-19. Here immunoSEQ multiplex PCR was the method, and the copy in TCRdb shows in-frame clones only, minus some. The sample contains nearly 350,000 clones, under 95% of which appear only once. Sequencing input: peripheral blood. Receptors originate from a woman aged 18-29 years who had recovered from COVID-19.

The chain joins TRBV19 to TRBJ2-1; 9 bases are shared with TRBD2. V lost 3 bases, J lost 2 bases, and 5 bases stayed unmatched. Germline V lookup: CDR1 LNHDA, CDR2 SQIVND (reference sequence). The CDR3 is 16 amino acids. This CDR3 reads CASSIRASGAYNEQFF. Written as DNA, the CDR3 is TGTGCCAGTAGTATTCGGGCTAGCGGGGCCTACAATGAGCAGTTCTTC.

The rearrangement uses TRBV2 and TRBJ2-2, with 9 bases fitting TRBD1. Trimming cost V 8 bases and J 2 bases; bases outside gene matches: 12. Germline lookup yields CDR1 SNHLY and CDR2 FYNNEI. The CDR3 sequence is 17 residues long. The CDR3: CASSTGGRYGNTGELFF. In DNA, the CDR3 is TGTGCCAGCTCGACAGGGGGGCGTTACGGAAACACCGGGGAGCTGTTTTTT.

J is TRBJ2-3 and V is TRBV5-5; TRBD1 might be the D (7 bases). CDR1 SGHKS and CDR2 YYEKEE come from the germline V gene (reference sequence). The germline V and J ends were trimmed by 0 bases and 2 bases, with 13 bases remaining between them. The CDR3 runs 16 residues. CDR3 region: CASSLARGRDTDTQYF. DNA for the CDR3: TGTGCCAGCAGCTTGGCTAGGGGGCGGGACACAGATACGCAGTATTTT.